One and the same sample provided the 12 T cell receptor beta chains below, sequenced in a study of tumor and adjacent non-tumor tissue in lung cancer. A modified ARM-PCR protocol with three rounds of nested PCR amplified TCRbeta. In TCRdb, the multiplex PCR reads were re-called with MiXCR into one record per CDR3 protein. The sample has 50,000 to 70,000 distinct CDR3 sequences, roughly 60% seen once. This sample's RNA came from whole unsorted tissue. The normal lung tissue was taken more than 3 cm from the tumor edge. The specimen sequenced was distant non-tumor lung tissue. The source is a man between 65 and 80 years old with non-small cell lung cancer.

This clonotype was picked up many times. This rearrangement joins TRBV6-2 or TRBV6-3 to TRBJ1-5; 7 nucleotides align to TRBD1. Germline CDR1 is MNHEY and CDR2 is SVGEGT. The CDR3 has 16 residues. V lost 4 bases, J lost 6 bases, and 12 bases stayed unmatched. In nucleotides, the CDR3 is TGTGCCAGCAGTTTCCGGGACAGACCTTTTCGTCAGCCCCAGCATTTT. Translating gives CASSFRDRPFRQPQHF.

Of note for this clonotype: One end of the junction does not line up with germline, which may come from a read error. The gene calls are TRBV11-2 and TRBJ2-2, with 8 bases identical to TRBD2. This CDR3 is 15 amino acids long. Germline-derived CDR1 and CDR2 are SGHAT and FQNNGV. The CDR3 DNA reads TGTGCCAGTAGCTTCAGCGGGAGCGTCACCGGGAAGCTGTTTTTT. It specifies CASSFSGSVTGKLFF.

Ten or more counts support this clonotype. The V and J genes are TRBV28 and TRBJ2-3, with D unresolved. The germline CDR1 and CDR2 sequences are MDHEN and SYDVKM. Trimming shortened V by 3 bases and J by 6 bases, and 10 bases separated the two germline ends. The CDR3 is 13 amino acids. DNA for the CDR3: TGTGCCAGCAGTTTCAGGAATACGGATACGCAGTATTTT. This encodes CASSFRNTDTQYF.

The J gene is TRBJ2-3, the V gene TRBV4-2; D not certain. CDR1 and CDR2 from the germline V gene are LGHNA and YNFKEQ. Trimming removed 0 bases from V and 3 bases from J, with 19 bases in between. The CDR3 is 18 residues long. The CDR3 nucleotides read TGTGCCAGCAGCCAAGATACGTTGCATGGCCCTAGTACAGATACGCAGTATTTT. The encoded protein is CASSQDTLHGPSTDTQYF.

To note about this clonotype: At one of its ends the junction is not consistent with the germline gene, which may arise from a read error. V usage is TRBV6-5 and J usage is TRBJ2-4; 7 bases line up with TRBD1. Per germline, CDR1 MNHEY and CDR2 SVGAGI. The CDR3 covers 15 residues. CDR3 amino acids: CASTSPGTAKSIQYF. The CDR3 DNA reads TGTGCCAGCACCTCCCCCGGGACAGCCAAAAGCATTCAGTACTTC.

A remark on this clonotype: Given a much more abundant clone one base away, this may be a read error. The V gene is TRBV5-4, the J gene TRBJ1-6; 7 bases map to TRBD1. With 4 bases clipped from V and 15 bases from J, the junction kept 7 bases outside the gene matches. The CDR3 is made up of 12 amino acids. Germline-derived CDR1 and CDR2 are SGHNT and YYREEE (reference sequence). The CDR3 DNA sequence: TGTGCCAGCAGCCTCACAGGGGCCAGCCTCCACTTT. Residues: CASSLTGASLHF.

Remarks on this clonotype: This sequence may be a read error, since a much larger clone differs from it by one base. The chain recombines TRBV12-3 or TRBV12-4 with TRBJ2-3; 8 bases match TRBD2. The CDR3 is made up of 15 amino acids. Here the CDR3 DNA reads TGTGCCAGCAGCCCGAGCGGGAGCGGTATAGATAAGCAGTATTTT. Translated: CASSPSGSGIDKQYF.

In this sample, this clonotype turned up many times. The chain links TRBV29-1 to TRBJ2-7; 10 nucleotides line up with TRBD1. CDR1 SQVTM and CDR2 ANQGSEA come from the germline V gene. This CDR3 region has 14 residues. Losses at the gene ends were 7 bases for V and 5 bases for J; bases not matched to a gene: 11. The CDR3 spells CSAIDRGRTDEQYF. In DNA form, the CDR3 reads TGCAGCGCCATAGACAGGGGGCGCACCGACGAGCAGTACTTC.

This clonotype was detected many times. The chain carries TRBV6-5 and TRBJ1-5, with 9 bases identical to TRBD1. The CDR3 is 14 residues long. Germline lookup yields CDR1 MNHEY and CDR2 SVGAGI. The junction had 4 bases not matched to a gene; V was cut back by 6 bases and J by 4 bases. The CDR3 here is CASRRDRDNQPQHF. The DNA of the CDR3 is TGTGCCAGCAGAAGGGACAGGGATAATCAGCCCCAGCATTTT.

On this clonotype itself: A read error may explain this, as a much larger clone is one base away. This chain joins TRBV4-1 and TRBJ2-1, with D uncertain. This CDR3 spans 17 amino acids. The germline V gene encodes CDR1 MGHRA and CDR2 YSYEKL. CDR3 sequence reads: CASGQVMAGSGTNEQFF. For the CDR3, the DNA is TGCGCCAGCGGCCAAGTAATGGCTGGGTCCGGAACGAATGAGCAGTTCTTC.

With respect to this clonotype: An end of the junction differs from the germline gene, which may be a read error. This sequence joins TRBV28 and TRBJ2-7; D unclear. This CDR3 has 16 amino acids. Germline V gene lookup returns CDR1 MDHEN and CDR2 SYDVKM. CDR3 sequence: CASSHPRHEVRYEQYF. CDR3 in DNA: TGTGCAAGCAGTCACCCCCGACATGAGGTCCGCTACGAGCAGTACTTC.

CDR3 nucleotides: TGTGCCACCAGTGATTTCGTCACAGGGACCGGGGAGCTGTTTTTT. Its protein product is CATSDFVTGTGELFF. V usage is TRBV24-1 and J usage is TRBJ2-2, with D possibly matching TRBD1 (6 bases). CDR3 length equals 15 residues. V was pared by 1 base and J by 5 bases, with 10 bases between. Germline V gene data show CDR1 as KGHDR and CDR2 as SFDVKD.